This T cell receptor (beta chain) derives from a study of cytomegalovirus exposure and HLA in healthy donors. Study-level points and caveats: The classifier reportedly diagnosed cytomegalovirus status with high specificity and sensitivity.

The V gene lost 3 bases and the J gene lost 5 bases, with 10 bases spanning the gap. The CDR3 has 13 amino acids. The germline V gene encodes CDR1 KGHSH and CDR2 LQKENI. Concerning this clone itself: Its antigen is not known.

Here immunoSEQ multiplex PCR was the method, and the copy in TCRdb shows in-frame clones only, minus some. The sample has approximately 130,000 clones, approximately 87% seen once. This chain links TRBV18 with TRBJ1-1; possibly TRBD1 for D (6 bases). Specimen: PBMCs. The TCR was taken from a woman in her twenties or thirties in good health and CMV-seronegative. CDR3 sequence (DNA): TGTGCCAGCTCACCGTTACAGGGTACTGAAGCTTTCTTT. Translation: CASSPLQGTEAFF. Together with reference TRBV18 and TRBJ1-1, the CDR3 gives the full variable domain: NAGVMQNPRHLVRRRGQEARLRCSPMKGHSHVYWYRQLPEEGLKFMVYLQKENIIDESGMPKERFSAEFPKEGPSILRIQQVVRGDSAAYFCASSPLQGTEAFFGQGTRLTVV.